Following are 23 T cell receptor beta chains from one sample sequenced in a study of control samples from healthy donors and cancer patients (dated by TCRdb to 2020 to 2022). The library relied on the immunoSEQ multiplex PCR assay. TCRdb carries this immuneACCESS record with in-frame sequences only. Its versions omit some clonotypes, under half of them owing to an unresolved V gene in the studies checked, with the rest unexplained. The sample data list about 150,000 clones, and 93% of these were observed just once. 2.4% of the sample is held by the ten biggest clonotypes. The sample taken for sequencing was blood. Every receptor here comes from a man aged 50-60 years in good health.

The J gene is TRBJ2-5, the V gene TRBV2; 7 bases agree with TRBD2. Germline V gene sequence: CDR1 SNHLY, CDR2 FYNNEI. J was trimmed by 2 bases and V by 6 bases; bases with no gene match: 12. CDR3 length equals 16 residues. CDR3 nucleotide sequence: TGTGCCAGCAGCGCCCACCCCCGGGGGGTGCAAGAGACCCAGTACTTC. The encoded protein is CASSAHPRGVQETQYF.

The J gene is TRBJ2-7, the V gene TRBV6-2 or TRBV6-3; weak D call: TRBD1 (6 bases). CDR1 MNHEY and CDR2 SVGEGT come from the germline V gene. V was trimmed by 5 bases and J by 1 base, leaving 12 bases between them. The CDR3 is 14 amino acids. The CDR3 DNA is TGTGCCAGCAGTCCGGGACACCGATCCTACGAGCAGTACTTC. Encoded protein: CASSPGHRSYEQYF.

This chain uses TRBV5-1 with TRBJ2-5; 7 nucleotides agree with TRBD2. Germline assignment: CDR1 SGHRS and CDR2 YFSETQ. V lost 2 bases, J lost 0 bases, and 13 bases stayed unmatched. This CDR3 region has 18 residues. The CDR3 region has the DNA TGCGCCAGCAGCTTTGGCGGGAGTTCGGTAACGTACCAAGAGACCCAGTACTTC. Translated, it gives CASSFGGSSVTYQETQYF.

The gene calls are TRBV7-8 and TRBJ1-3; D is perhaps TRBD1 (5 bases). V dropped 0 bases and J dropped 6 bases, with 18 bases sitting between them. Germline-derived CDR1 and CDR2 are SGHVS and FQNEAQ. This CDR3 is 17 amino acids long. CDR3 nucleotides: TGTGCCAGCAGCTTAGCGTTCAGGAGACAGCCCGCAAACACCATATATTTT. Translation gives CASSLAFRRQPANTIYF.

The chain recombines TRBV25-1 with TRBJ1-1; TRBD1 aligns across 7 bases. The CDR3 consists of 16 residues. J was trimmed by 4 bases and V by 5 bases; bases with no gene match: 13. Per the germline V gene, CDR1 is MGHDK and CDR2 is SYGVNS. The CDR3 protein is CASSPFRDSSGTEAFF. CDR3 coding DNA: TGTGCCAGCAGTCCTTTCAGGGACAGCAGCGGCACTGAAGCTTTCTTT.

This chain links TRBV6-6 with TRBJ2-3; no definite D call. The germline CDR1 and CDR2 sequences are MNHNY and SVGAGI (reference sequence). V was trimmed by 2 bases and J by 4 bases, leaving 7 bases between them. The CDR3 totals 13 residues. The CDR3 spells CASSYGYSDTQYF. In DNA, the CDR3 is TGTGCCAGCAGTTACGGGTACTCAGATACGCAGTATTTT.

The V gene is TRBV7-9, the J gene TRBJ1-1, with a weak D call TRBD1 (5 bases). CDR1 is SEHNR and CDR2 is FQNEAQ in the germline V gene (reference sequence). The CDR3 is 13 residues long. Trimming pared 6 bases from V and 1 base from J, leaving 9 bases between. CDR3 nucleotide sequence: TGTGCCAGCAGATCAGGGACGAACACTGAAGCTTTCTTT. Residues: CASRSGTNTEAFF.

The chain combines TRBV27 with TRBJ2-1; no reliable D call. V was clipped by 3 bases and J by 7 bases, with 10 bases between them. Germline V gives CDR1 MNHEY, CDR2 SMNVEV (reference sequence). This CDR3 spans 13 amino acids. CDR3 residues: CASSFLDWNEQFF. The DNA for the CDR3 is TGTGCCAGCAGTTTTCTAGACTGGAATGAGCAGTTCTTC.

This clone appeared once. This rearrangement joins TRBV27 to TRBJ1-6; D gene ambiguous. Germline V lookup: CDR1 MNHEY, CDR2 SMNVEV (reference sequence). This CDR3 region has 14 residues. Trimming pared 3 bases from V and 7 bases from J, leaving 10 bases between. As DNA, the CDR3 is TGTGCCAGCAGTTTTGTTCAGAGAAATTCACCCCTCCACTTT. Translating it yields CASSFVQRNSPLHF.

This chain connects TRBV27 to TRBJ2-2; TRBD2 matches 9 bases. The germline CDR1 and CDR2 sequences are MNHEY and SMNVEV (reference sequence). CDR3 length: 17 residues. J gave up 6 bases and V 4 bases, and 12 bases lay outside the gene matches. The CDR3 protein is CASSSPRREGRAGELFF. CDR3 DNA: TGTGCCAGCAGTTCTCCGAGGCGGGAGGGCCGAGCCGGGGAGCTGTTTTTT.

This clone turned up a few times. The rearrangement links TRBV27 to TRBJ1-5; 8 bases align to TRBD1. Germline CDR1 and CDR2: MNHEY and SMNVEV (reference sequence). J lost 7 bases, V lost 6 bases, and 8 bases had no gene match. The CDR3 runs 14 residues. The CDR3 loop reads CASRKTGEKQPQHF. The CDR3 nucleotides read TGTGCCAGCAGGAAGACAGGGGAGAAACAGCCCCAGCATTTT.

The rearrangement uses TRBV28 and TRBJ2-5; TRBD2 agrees at 12 bases. The J segment lost 2 bases and the V segment lost 2 bases, leaving 6 bases of the junction unmatched. The CDR3 contains 17 residues. Germline V gives CDR1 MDHEN, CDR2 SYDVKM. CDR3 in DNA: TGTGCCAGCAGTTTAGGCCTAGCGGGAGGGCCGCAAGAGACCCAGTACTTC. Its translation: CASSLGLAGGPQETQYF. Variable domain in full (rest from reference TRBV28 and TRBJ2-5): DVKVTQSSRYLVKRTGEKVFLECVQDMDHENMFWYRQDPGLGLRLIYFSYDVKMKEKGDIPEGYSVSREKKERFSLILESASTNQTSMYLCASSLGLAGGPQETQYFGPGTRLLVL.

The chain uses TRBV28 and TRBJ1-3, with D unresolved. V shed 3 bases and J shed 0 bases, with 6 bases lying between them. This CDR3 is 14 amino acids long. Germline V gene data show CDR1 as MDHEN and CDR2 as SYDVKM. This chain's CDR3 is CASSLDYSGNTIYF. The CDR3 coding sequence is TGTGCCAGCAGTTTGGACTACTCTGGAAACACCATATATTTT.

V usage is TRBV7-9 and J usage is TRBJ2-7; 12 bases fit TRBD1. The CDR3 sequence is 13 residues long. CDR1 and CDR2 (germline): SEHNR, FQNEAQ (reference sequence). V shed 8 bases and J 4 bases; nucleotides not matched to a gene: 3. The CDR3 loop reads CASGTGGRYEQYF. CDR3 DNA: TGTGCCAGCGGGACAGGGGGCAGGTACGAGCAGTACTTC.

This clone was counted between two and nine times. The J gene is TRBJ2-1, the V gene TRBV9; 8 nucleotides line up with TRBD1. CDR3 size: 16 residues. Germline loops: CDR1 SGDLS, CDR2 YYNGEE. V shed 0 bases and J 7 bases; nucleotides not matched to a gene: 9. The CDR3 sequence is CASSVAPQGVLNEQFF. CDR3 sequence (DNA): TGTGCCAGCAGCGTAGCCCCACAGGGGGTTCTGAATGAGCAGTTCTTC.

The chain has TRBV11-2 and TRBJ1-1; TRBD1 matches at 7 bases. CDR3 length: 13 residues. Germline trimming cut 3 bases from V and 8 bases from J; bases unmatched to any gene: 6. In germline, CDR1 is SGHAT, CDR2 FQNNGV. The chain's CDR3 is CASSLFGTAEAFF. The CDR3 region has the DNA TGTGCCAGCAGCTTGTTCGGGACAGCGGAAGCTTTCTTT.

The table lists this clone with a few counts. This sequence joins TRBV4-2 and TRBJ2-5; TRBD1 aligns across 8 bases. With 5 bases clipped from V and 7 bases from J, the junction kept 12 bases outside the gene matches. The CDR3 contains 15 residues. Germline CDR1 and CDR2: LGHNA and YNFKEQ. The CDR3 is CASSNRDRPPGTQYF. The CDR3 DNA reads as TGTGCCAGCAGCAACCGGGACAGGCCTCCAGGGACCCAGTACTTC.

CDR3: CASSERTGAYEQYF. The CDR3 DNA follows: TGTGCCAGCAGTGAGAGGACAGGGGCCTACGAGCAGTACTTC. This chain joins TRBV2 and TRBJ2-7; 9 bases are a match to TRBD1. The germline CDR1 and CDR2 sequences are SNHLY and FYNNEI. CDR3 length equals 14 residues. Trimming cost V 3 bases and J 2 bases; bases outside gene matches: 2.

The chain has TRBV5-5 and TRBJ2-1; perhaps D is TRBD1 or TRBD2 (6 bases each). The length of the CDR3 is 16 residues. Germline assignment: CDR1 SGHKS and CDR2 YYEKEE (reference sequence). V lost 1 base and J 6 bases, leaving 17 bases between the germline ends. Here the CDR3 reads CASSLKGGDRVNEQFF. The CDR3 DNA reads TGTGCCAGCAGCTTGAAGGGGGGAGACCGAGTCAATGAGCAGTTCTTC. Filled out from reference TRBV5-5 and TRBJ2-1, the complete variable domain reads DAGVTQSPTHLIKTRGQQVTLRCSPISGHKSVSWYQQVLGQGPQFIFQYYEKEERGRGNFPDRFSARQFPNYSSELNVNALLLGDSALYLCASSLKGGDRVNEQFFGPGTRLTVL.

The chain joins TRBV3-1 (or the pseudogene TRBV3-2) to TRBJ2-7; the match to TRBD2 covers 8 bases. The V segment lost 3 bases and the J segment 4 bases; nucleotides outside the gene matches: 5. This CDR3 is built from 14 residues. Germline CDR1 is LGHDT and CDR2 is YNNKEL (reference sequence). CDR3 in amino acids: CASSHSGSGYEQYF. DNA for the CDR3: TGTGCCAGCAGCCACAGCGGGAGTGGGTACGAGCAGTACTTC.

The chain recombines TRBV18 with TRBJ2-3, with TRBD2 identical over 10 bases. Germline-derived CDR1 and CDR2 are KGHSH and LQKENI. The CDR3 extends over 17 amino acids. Losses at the gene ends were 3 bases for V and 6 bases for J; bases not matched to a gene: 12. CDR3 coding DNA: TGTGCCAGCTCACCTTCTCCGGGACTAGCGCCCCCCGATACGCAGTATTTT. Amino acid sequence: CASSPSPGLAPPDTQYF.

The chain recombines TRBV12-3 or TRBV12-4 with TRBJ1-5; TRBD1 agrees at 7 bases. The V and J ends lost 7 bases and 7 bases, in that order; junction bases with no gene match: 4. CDR3 size: 12 residues. CDR3 bases: TGTGCCAGCAAACAGGGGCCCCAGCCCCAGCATTTT. It specifies CASKQGPQPQHF.

The chain carries TRBV7-9 and TRBJ2-1; 8 nucleotides agree with TRBD2. Germline V CDR1 and CDR2: SEHNR, FQNEAQ (reference sequence). Trimming removed 3 bases from V and 8 bases from J; junction bases left unmatched: 9. This CDR3 region has 15 residues. The CDR3 region has the DNA TGTGCCAGCAGCTTCTCAATACGGGGACTAGATGAGCAGTTCTTC. Encoded protein: CASSFSIRGLDEQFF.